The entry below describes one T cell receptor beta chain. The data originate from a study of blood T cells in healthy people across ages. The draw of peripheral blood yielded approximately 10 milliliters from each donor. No fewer than 6 micrograms of total RNA were isolated from every sample. The use of a sample-barcoded 5' primer and a J-beta primer mix characterized a second PCR of about 7 to 12 cycles. MiXCR, applied by TCRdb to the 5' RACE reads, yields one record per CDR3 protein. The sample holds 1.5 million or so distinct CDR3 sequences, 35% to 45% seen once. Sequencing used blood. This TCR came from a woman aged 18-35 years in good health.

CDR3 region: CASRPTGDSEAFF. As DNA, the CDR3 is TGTGCCAGCAGACCGACAGGAGACTCCGAAGCTTTCTTT. This chain joins TRBV12-3 or TRBV12-4 and TRBJ1-1; possible D gene TRBD1, 6 bases. Trimming removed 6 bases at V and 8 bases at J, with 16 bases between. This CDR3 has 13 amino acids.